This record looks at one T cell receptor (beta chain) sequence and its context. Its target is not known. This specimen comes from a study of monozygotic twins with inflammatory bowel disease. Whole-study results and caveats: No detectable difference in repertoire similarity separated concordant from discordant twins, possibly as a result of limited power. Healthy co-twins exceeded IBD patients in TCRbeta diversity as measured by inverse Simpson. IBD patients shared fewer clonotypes with other individuals than healthy twins, especially patients with disease activity signs.

For each CDR3 protein, TCRdb gives one entry from its re-call of the 5' RACE reads, without DNA. The listing contains a few hundred thousand distinct CDR3 sequences. This CDR3 is 13 amino acids long. Germline V gene sequence: CDR1 SGHRS, CDR2 YFSETQ. The chain recombines TRBV5-1 with TRBJ2-1; the D call of TRBD2 rests on TCRdb alone, since no DNA is present to check it. Source material: blood. The clonotype originates from a human donor with ulcerative colitis or Crohn's disease, or a healthy co-twin of an affected twin (not recorded which). This CDR3 reads CASRLGEDNEQFF.